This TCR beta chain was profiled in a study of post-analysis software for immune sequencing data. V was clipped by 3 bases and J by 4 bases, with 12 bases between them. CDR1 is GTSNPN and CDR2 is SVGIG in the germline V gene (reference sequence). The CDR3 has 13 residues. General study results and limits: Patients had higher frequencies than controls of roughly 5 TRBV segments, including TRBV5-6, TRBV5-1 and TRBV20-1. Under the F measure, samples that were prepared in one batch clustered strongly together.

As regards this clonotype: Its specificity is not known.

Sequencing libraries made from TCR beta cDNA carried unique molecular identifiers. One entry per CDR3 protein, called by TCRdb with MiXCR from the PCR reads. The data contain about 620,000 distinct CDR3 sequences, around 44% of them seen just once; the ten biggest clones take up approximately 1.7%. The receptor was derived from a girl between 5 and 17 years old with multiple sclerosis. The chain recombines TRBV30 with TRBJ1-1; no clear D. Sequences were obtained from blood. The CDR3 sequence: CAWSVQEGTEAFF. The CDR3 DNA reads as TGTGCCTGGAGCGTACAAGAGGGCACTGAAGCTTTCTTT.